This T cell receptor beta chain was documented in a study of beta chain features in type 1 diabetes. Findings and limits, study-wide: Patients with Type 1 diabetes showed moderately but significantly shorter TCRB CDR3s in all four CD4+ subsets.

Expressed TCRB transcripts were sequenced because the entire RNA isolate underwent reverse transcription. Using immunoSEQ multiplex PCR, the repertoire was profiled, and TCRdb retains in-frame clones only, with some absent. The table records 600,000 to 700,000 clones, around 12% of them present only once. Germline CDR1 reads SGHRS; CDR2 reads YFSETQ. The V gene lost 0 bases and the J gene lost 1 base, with 8 bases spanning the gap. The CDR3 runs to 14 residues. This clone was seen only a few times. Its antigen is not known. The sequenced sample consisted of naive CD4+ T cells from blood. The chain joins TRBV5-1 to TRBJ2-7; either TRBD1 or TRBD2 may fit D (5 bases each). This sequence originates from a man in his thirties or forties with type 1 diabetes. CDR3 in amino acids: CASSLAGTSYEQYF. CDR3 sequence (DNA): TGCGCCAGCAGCTTGGCCGGGACGTCCTACGAGCAGTACTTC.